This T cell receptor beta chain was captured by sequencing in a study of T cells after posttransplantation cyclophosphamide (dated by TCRdb to between 2015 and 2016). Notes on the research overall: The study tracked T cell repertoire reconstitution by TRB sequencing after myeloablative bone marrow transplantation using posttransplantation cyclophosphamide as GVHD prophylaxis. Samples from around 40 PTCy-treated patients and approximately 16 related bone marrow donors of those patients were subjected to antigen receptor sequencing. Blood from every one of the 30 to 40 PTCy patients who had 1-year posttransplant specimens underwent TRB sequencing. In 3 patients, TRB sequencing was also performed on up to roughly 3 more blood samples taken 2 to 5.2 years after transplant, and in 4 patients, pretransplant blood was also TRB-sequenced. Because TRA and TRB clonality correlated tightly in 8 to 10 samples, the subsequent TCR analyses were limited to TRB only. Public TRB sequences were checked against a database of over 3,500 sequences associated with responses to pathogens, tumor antigens, self-antigens and alloantigens.

The control group consisted of around 10 patients who received myeloablative marrow transplants with methotrexate plus a calcineurin inhibitor and who were sampled 1 year after transplant. Peripheral blood and bone marrow mononuclear cells were isolated by Ficoll-Hypaque density centrifugation and cryopreserved. With respect to this clone: Its antigen is unknown. The sample holds no much larger clone one base away, and base qualities are not on file.

TRB sequencing used genomic DNA with the immunoSEQ assay at survey resolution or the hsTCRB kit. As for how the authors treated the data: The immunoSEQ software handled the initial read processing, while the LymphoSeq R package was used for the repertoire analyses. Clonality was computed as 1 minus normalized Shannon entropy, and a Gini coefficient was also calculated for each TRB dataset. Phenotypes of unsorted samples were inferred by mapping TRB sequences from sorted subsets of the recipient or donor onto unsorted samples of the same recipient. The immuneACCESS repertoire file appears here via TCRdb, limited to in-frame rearrangements. These files lack a portion of the clones; in checked studies, under half of the deficit traces to unresolved V genes, and the cause of the others is not known. V and J calls and clone size are given by that table; D and trimming were obtained from the DNA. The sample has 15,000 to 20,000 clones on record, 85% of them singletons. In total, the top ten clones hold about 26% of the sample.

Study-wide findings and limitations: Across more than 40 patients, TRB clonality was highly associated with recipient CMV seropositivity and CMV reactivation, and diversity in PTCy patients was similar to diversity in CNI/methotrexate controls. The TRB repertoires of T cells infiltrating skin or the GI tract showed only limited overlap with the TRB repertoires found in blood. Donor-recipient similarity was low at 1-2 months but rose over the first year, and later blood repertoires were often dominated by donor CD8+ memory clones.

V ends up 3 bases short and J 8 bases short, with an unmatched junction base count of 8. Its CDR3 holds 15 amino acids, cysteine through phenylalanine. Of all the DNA, just the CDR3 is kept, 45 bases in frame from base 1. Based on the germline V gene (reference sequence), the CDR1 and CDR2 sequences are SEHNR and FQNEAQ. The starting material was PBMCs, obtained after allogeneic stem cell transplant with calcineurin inhibitor and methotrexate. The source of this sequence is a female patient aged 18-29 years who received an allogeneic stem cell transplant from an unrelated donor, was CMV-positive, and had acute and chronic GVHD. Donor T cells from the graft may be present among the T cells after a transplant. Recombination connected TRBV7-9 to TRBJ2-1; a stretch of 9 junction bases matches TRBD2. The CDR3: CASSLAGGPGDEQFF. The DNA is as follows: TGTGCCAGCAGCTTGGCGGGAGGGCCGGGGGATGAGCAGTTCTTC. Reference TRBV7-9 and TRBJ2-1 genes cover what lies past the CDR3, so the full variable domain is DTGVSQNPRHKITKRGQNVTFRCDPISEHNRLYWYRQTLGQGPEFLTYFQNEAQLEKSRLLSDRFSAERPKGSFSTLEIQRTEQGDSAMYLCASSLAGGPGDEQFFGPGTRLTVL.